This TCR beta chain was identified in a study of cytomegalovirus exposure and HLA in healthy donors. As for the study in general: Approximately 200 million T cells yielded 100 million or so unique TCR beta sequences in earlier analysis. Study-wide points: There were some public TCRs occurring in many donors, but most TCR sequences were rare.

A multiplex PCR was run with 60 Vbeta primers and 13 Jbeta primers. Assay used: immunoSEQ multiplex PCR; TCRdb lists only in-frame clones, some missing. The repertoire holds about 140,000 clones, with 76% as singletons. CDR3 size: 13 residues. CDR1 is MNHEY and CDR2 is SMNVEV in the germline V gene (reference sequence). V lost 6 bases and J lost 3, with 11 bases in between. A remark on this clone: Its cognate antigen is unknown.

V usage is TRBV27 and J usage is TRBJ2-5; D unclear. This TCR derives from a man younger than 35 in good health and CMV-seronegative. Material: PBMCs. Written as DNA, the CDR3 is TGTGCCAGCAGGAGATTTCGGGAAGAGACCCAGTACTTC. Its translation is CASRRFREETQYF.